A single sample gave rise to the 2 T cell receptor beta chains below, sequenced in a study of cytomegalovirus exposure and HLA in healthy donors. Primers included in the PCR were 60 Vbeta and 13 Jbeta primers. This table comes from immunoSEQ multiplex PCR, and its TCRdb copy is limited to in-frame clones, with some not included. In the table there are roughly 190,000 clones, roughly 80% of which are singletons. The sample consisted of PBMCs. The receptors stem from a young woman in good health and CMV-seropositive.

With respect to this clone: An end of the junction does not agree with germline; a read error may underlie this. This rearrangement joins TRBV7-2 to TRBJ1-2; 7 bases map to TRBD1. Per germline, CDR1 SGHTA and CDR2 FQGNSA. This CDR3 has 13 residues. Written as DNA, the CDR3 is TGTGCCAGCAGCTCGGGACAGCGCTATGGCCACACCTTC. Its protein is CASSSGQRYGHTF.

The CDR3 DNA sequence: TGTGCCAGTAGTGGGGGGGCCCTGGGGAATGAGCAGTTCTTC. Its protein is CASSGGALGNEQFF. The chain combines TRBV19 with TRBJ2-1; a weak D match, TRBD2 (7 bases). This CDR3 is 14 amino acids long. CDR1 and CDR2 from the germline V gene are LNHDA and SQIVND (reference sequence). With 5 bases removed from V and 7 bases from J, the gap between germline ends came to 15 bases.